The clone carrying this TCR beta chain was seen just once. Its antigen is unknown. Measured with immunoSEQ multiplex PCR; TCRdb has only the in-frame clones, and not every one. The table has about 600,000 clones, 95% to 98% seen once; the top ten hold approximately 0.057%. The germline V and J ends were trimmed by 6 bases and 5 bases, with 13 bases remaining between them. Germline V gene sequence: CDR1 SNHLY, CDR2 FYNNEI. The CDR3 has 13 residues. The entry originates in a study of shared clonotypes between healthy human individuals. Notes on the study in general: Relative to their counterparts shared across all four donors, non-shared clonotypes exhibited diminished generation probabilities. The genetic and exposure-history diversity represented was limited by few donors.

The clonotype was recovered from a woman aged 25-40 years in good health. The chain uses TRBV2 and TRBJ1-1; D remains unclear. The sequenced sample was naive CD4+ T cells sorted from blood. Subset given: CD45RA+ positively selected. CDR3 DNA sequence: TGTGCCAGCAGGAACCCCTTGGGGACTGAAGCTTTCTTT. Amino acids: CASRNPLGTEAFF.